Below are 3 T cell receptor beta chains sequenced from a single sample in a study of cytomegalovirus exposure and HLA in healthy donors. Both 60 Vbeta primers and 13 Jbeta primers went into the PCR. The repertoire was sequenced with immunoSEQ multiplex PCR; TCRdb's copy has only in-frame clones and lacks some. The table has 95,000 to 150,000 clones, roughly 66% seen once. Sequenced: PBMCs. Source of these receptors: a man in his 60s in good health and CMV-seropositive.

This chain uses TRBV30 with TRBJ1-1; 7 positions agree with TRBD1. The CDR3 totals 13 residues. Germline V gene data show CDR1 as GTSNPN and CDR2 as SVGIG (reference sequence). With 3 bases clipped from V and 4 bases from J, the junction kept 5 bases outside the gene matches. CDR3: CAWRRGGGTEAFF. The CDR3, as DNA: TGTGCCTGGAGAAGAGGGGGCGGCACTGAAGCTTTCTTT.

The V call is TRBV30, the J call TRBJ1-1, with D unresolved. The CDR3 is 13 residues long. Trimming removed 5 bases at V and 0 bases at J, with 10 bases between. Germline V gives CDR1 GTSNPN, CDR2 SVGIG (reference sequence). CDR3 amino acids: CAWVRGVNTEAFF. The CDR3 DNA reads TGTGCCTGGGTTAGAGGAGTGAACACTGAAGCTTTCTTT.

This rearrangement joins TRBV19 to TRBJ1-4; D might be TRBD1 (5 bases). The germline gives CDR1 LNHDA, CDR2 SQIVND (reference sequence). The CDR3 is 14 residues long. The V gene lost 4 bases and the J gene lost 4 bases, with 10 bases spanning the gap. The CDR3 DNA reads TGTGCCAGTAGTAGTGGACAAGATAATGAAAAACTGTTTTTT. It translates to CASSSGQDNEKLFF. The full variable domain, in which reference TRBV19 and TRBJ1-4 provide the parts outside the CDR3, is DGGITQSPKYLFRKEGQNVTLSCEQNLNHDAMYWYRQDPGQGLRLIYYSQIVNDFQKGDIAEGYSVSREKKESFPLTVTSAQKNPTAFYLCASSSGQDNEKLFFGSGTQLSVL.